Below, one TCR beta chain is given with its context. Antigen: not known. The sample belongs to a study of tumor-infiltrating lymphocytes in primary liver carcinoma. Study-wide points: Blood had a significantly lower top-250-clone fraction than tumors did (p = 0.039).

The CDR3 runs to 13 residues. The V gene's germline CDR1 is GTSNPN and CDR2 SVGIG (reference sequence). Between the trimmed V and J ends, which lost 3 bases and 9 bases, there was a span of 12 bases. Constant-region priming of around 490 ng total RNA yielded TCR beta cDNA. Each TCR beta library was derived from three nested multiplex PCR rounds that employed slightly modified ARM-PCR. Forward primers for TRBV1-TRBV30 and a C-beta reverse primer served the first two PCR rounds, at roughly 10 cycles each. TCRdb re-called the multiplex PCR reads with MiXCR, one entry per CDR3 protein. The table records approximately 210,000 distinct CDR3 sequences, around 60% of them present only once. Germline DNA was also extracted, while the blood RNA originated from unsorted whole blood. Chronic HBV infection, which was untreated, was present in the patients.

This clonotype was sampled from a woman aged 60-75 years with primary liver carcinoma and hepatitis B virus infection. The chain recombines TRBV30 with TRBJ1-6, with D hard to call. Sequenced input: peripheral blood. The CDR3 DNA follows: TGTGCCTGGAGACCCCAGACGGGTTCACCCCTCCACTTT. It is translated as CAWRPQTGSPLHF. Full variable domain (remainder filled in from reference TRBV30 and TRBJ1-6): SQTIHQWPATLVQPVGSPLSLECTVEGTSNPNLYWYRQAAGRGLQLLFYSVGIGQISSEVPQNLSASRPQDRQFILSSKKLLLSDSGFYLCAWRPQTGSPLHFGNGTRLTVT.